This T cell receptor (beta chain) was recorded in a study of graft-versus-host responses after intestinal transplantation. The study, taken as a whole, reports: Recipient marrow contained GvH clones, some of which appeared first in ileum or blood.

Turning to this clone: What it binds is not known.

Looked up from germline, CDR1 is SGHDT and CDR2 is YYEEEE. This CDR3 is 14 amino acids long. V was pared by 4 bases and J by 5 bases, with 15 bases between. Generated by immunoSEQ multiplex PCR, the TCRdb table keeps only in-frame clones and is missing some. The sample includes some 130,000 clones, 85% to 95% of them seen just once. J is TRBJ1-2 and V is TRBV5-6, with D possibly matching TRBD1 (5 bases). The source is a human donor who received an intestinal transplant. Material: unstimulated CD4+ T cells sorted from spleen or lymph node cells, obtained before intestinal transplant. CDR3 loop: CASSATGTAYGYTF. DNA for the CDR3: TGTGCCAGCAGCGCCACCGGGACGGCTTATGGCTACACCTTC.